This T cell receptor (beta chain) was recorded in a study of cytomegalovirus exposure and HLA in healthy donors. Sequencing was performed with immunoSEQ multiplex PCR; in TCRdb, only in-frame clones are kept and a portion is missing. The sample lists roughly 120,000 clones; 88% were seen once. This clone was observed a handful of times. This clonotype was obtained from a man between 18 and 29 years old in good health and CMV-seronegative. Material: PBMCs.

The CDR3 nucleotides are TGTGCCAGCAGTTACGGTGGACAGACCTACGAGCAGTACTTC. It encodes CASSYGGQTYEQYF. The chain joins TRBV6-5 to TRBJ2-7, with a possible D match to TRBD1 (6 bases). CDR1 is MNHEY and CDR2 is SVGAGI in the germline V gene. The CDR3 has 14 amino acids. V was shortened by 2 bases and J by 2 bases, with 10 bases between the two germline ends.